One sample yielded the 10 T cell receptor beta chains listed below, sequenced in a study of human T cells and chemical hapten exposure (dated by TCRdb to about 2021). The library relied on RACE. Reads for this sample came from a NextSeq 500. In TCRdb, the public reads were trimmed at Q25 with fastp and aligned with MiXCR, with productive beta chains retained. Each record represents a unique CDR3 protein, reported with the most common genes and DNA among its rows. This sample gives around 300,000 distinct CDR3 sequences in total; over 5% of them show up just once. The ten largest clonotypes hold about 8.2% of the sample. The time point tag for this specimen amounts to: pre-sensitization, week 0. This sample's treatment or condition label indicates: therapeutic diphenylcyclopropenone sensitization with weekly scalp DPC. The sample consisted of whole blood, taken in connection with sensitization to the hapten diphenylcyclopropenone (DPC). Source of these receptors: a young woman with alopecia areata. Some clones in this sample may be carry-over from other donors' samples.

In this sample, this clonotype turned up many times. The CDR3 nucleotides are TGTGCTAGTGGTTTGCCCTTGCACCCGGACAGGGAGTATGAAGCTTTCTTT. It codes for CASGLPLHPDREYEAFF. The chain is built from TRBV12-5 and TRBJ1-1, with 8 bases identical to TRBD1. The V and J ends lost 2 bases and 7 bases, in that order; junction bases with no gene match: 15. CDR3 size: 17 residues. Germline CDR1 LGHNT, CDR2 FRNRAP.

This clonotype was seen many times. The CDR3 protein is CASSQAKSSPNYGYTF. The DNA for the CDR3 is TGCGCCAGCAGCCAAGCCAAATCGAGCCCTAACTATGGCTACACCTTC. The genes are TRBV4-3 and TRBJ1-2; no clear D gene. The V and J ends lost 1 base and 0 bases respectively, with 12 bases between them. Germline V gene sequence: CDR1 LGHNA, CDR2 YSLEER. This CDR3 has 16 amino acids.

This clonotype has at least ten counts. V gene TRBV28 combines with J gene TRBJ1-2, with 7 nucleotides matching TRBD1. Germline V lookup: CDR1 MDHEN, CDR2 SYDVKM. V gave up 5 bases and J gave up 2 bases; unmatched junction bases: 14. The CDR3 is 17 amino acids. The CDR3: CASSLLGGGLWNYGYTF. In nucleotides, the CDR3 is TGTGCCAGCAGTCTCCTCGGAGGGGGCTTGTGGAACTATGGCTACACCTTC.

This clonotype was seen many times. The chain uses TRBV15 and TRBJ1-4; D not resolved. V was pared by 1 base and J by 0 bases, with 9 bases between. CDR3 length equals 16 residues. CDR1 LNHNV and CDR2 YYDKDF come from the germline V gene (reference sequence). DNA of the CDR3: TGTGCCACCAGCAGAGCCCTTGGGACAACTAATGAAAAACTGTTTTTT. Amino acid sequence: CATSRALGTTNEKLFF.

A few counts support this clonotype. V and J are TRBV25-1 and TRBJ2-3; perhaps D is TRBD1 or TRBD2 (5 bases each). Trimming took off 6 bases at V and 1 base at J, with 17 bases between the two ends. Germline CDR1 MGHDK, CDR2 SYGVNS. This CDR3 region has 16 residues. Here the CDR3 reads CASSPVGVSGTDTQYF. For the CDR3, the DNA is TGTGCCAGCAGCCCGGTGGGGGTTAGCGGCACAGATACGCAGTATTTT.

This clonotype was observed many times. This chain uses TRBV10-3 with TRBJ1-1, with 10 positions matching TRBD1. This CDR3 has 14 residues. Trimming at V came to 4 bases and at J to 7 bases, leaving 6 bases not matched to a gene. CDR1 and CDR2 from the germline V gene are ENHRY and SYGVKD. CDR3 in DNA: TGTGCCATCAGTGGGACAGGGGGAAGCGGTGAAGCTTTCTTT. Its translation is CAISGTGGSGEAFF.

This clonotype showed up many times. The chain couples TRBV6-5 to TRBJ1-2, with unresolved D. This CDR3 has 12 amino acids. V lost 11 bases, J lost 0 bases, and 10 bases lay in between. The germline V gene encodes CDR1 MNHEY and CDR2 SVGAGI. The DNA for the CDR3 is TGTGCCGCCACAGCTCCTAACTATGGCTACACCTTC. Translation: CAATAPNYGYTF.

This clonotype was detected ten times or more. This chain's CDR3 is CAISESGDPGTDTQYF. For the CDR3, the DNA is TGTGCCATCAGTGAGTCAGGGGACCCAGGAACAGATACGCAGTATTTT. This chain joins TRBV10-3 and TRBJ2-3; possibly TRBD1 or TRBD2 for D (5 bases each). The CDR3 loop spans 16 amino acids. The V gene's germline CDR1 is ENHRY and CDR2 SYGVKD. V gave up 0 bases and J gave up 3 bases, with 13 bases separating them.

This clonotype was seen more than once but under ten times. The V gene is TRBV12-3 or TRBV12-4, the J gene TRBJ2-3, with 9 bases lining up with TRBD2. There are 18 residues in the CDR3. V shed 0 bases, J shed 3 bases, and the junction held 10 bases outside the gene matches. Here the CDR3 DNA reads TGTGCCAGCAGTTTAGCGCAAGGACTAGCGTTGGTAACAGATACGCAGTATTTT. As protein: CASSLAQGLALVTDTQYF.

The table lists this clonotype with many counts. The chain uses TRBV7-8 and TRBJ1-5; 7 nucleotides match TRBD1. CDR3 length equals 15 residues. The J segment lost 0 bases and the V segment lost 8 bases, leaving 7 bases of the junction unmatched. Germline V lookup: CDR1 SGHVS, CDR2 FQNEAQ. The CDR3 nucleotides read TGTGCCAGCGGACGCGGGACAGATAGCAATCAGCCCCAGCATTTT. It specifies CASGRGTDSNQPQHF.